These T cell receptor beta chains were read from a single sample in a study of shared clonotypes between healthy human individuals. Using immunoSEQ multiplex PCR, the repertoire was profiled, and TCRdb retains in-frame clones only, with some absent. This sample has 2 million or so clones; roughly 95% occur once, and the top ten carry 0.1% to 0.15%. The sequencing sample was made of naive CD4+ T cells sorted from blood. All receptors derive from a man aged 18 to 29 in good health. CDR3s include the opening cysteine and the closing phenylalanine or tryptophan. The D gene is left open where the match is weak. The listing skips clone size in some rows; elsewhere it reads once, few, many or a size class.

d_gene	abundance	v_gene	j_gene	CDR3aa	CDR3nt
NA	NA	TRBV12-5	TRBJ1-3	CASGQTSSGNTIYF	TGTGCTAGTGGCCAGACAAGTTCTGGAAACACCATATATTTT
TRBD1	NA	TRBV5-1	TRBJ2-5	CASSLEGQLTQYF	TGCGCCAGCAGCTTGGAGGGACAGCTGACCCAGTACTTC
NA	NA	TRBV28	TRBJ1-1	CASTDRLDPNFF	TGTGCCAGCACCGACCGTCTGGACCCGAATTTCTTT
NA	NA	TRBV19	TRBJ2-2	CASIHRPGELFF	TGTGCCAGTATCCATCGACCCGGGGAGCTGTTTTTT
NA	NA	TRBV11-2	TRBJ2-7	CASSLDTGYPQYF	TGTGCCAGCAGCTTAGATACAGGGTATCCCCAGTACTTC
NA	NA	TRBV18	TRBJ1-5	CASSPPSYNQPQHF	TGTGCCAGCTCACCTCCCTCTTACAATCAGCCCCAGCATTTT
NA	NA	TRBV28	TRBJ1-2	CASSSAGRANYGYTF	TGTGCCAGCAGCTCGGCAGGTCGAGCTAACTATGGCTACACCTTC
TRBD1	NA	TRBV28	TRBJ2-1	CASSLGPWQGATYNEQFF	TGTGCCAGCAGCCTGGGGCCGTGGCAGGGGGCGACCTACAATGAGCAGTTCTTC
NA	NA	TRBV5-1	TRBJ1-2	CASSLEFGALGSGYTF	TGCGCCAGCAGCTTGGAGTTTGGAGCGCTCGGGAGTGGCTACACCTTC
NA	NA	TRBV6-1	TRBJ2-2	CASSDLTSFGELFF	TGTGCCAGCAGTGACCTAACTAGCTTCGGGGAGCTGTTTTTT
NA	once	TRBV11-2	TRBJ2-7	CASSWTSGLSSYEQYF	TGTGCCAGCAGTTGGACGAGCGGACTGAGCTCCTACGAGCAGTACTTC
NA	NA	TRBV27	TRBJ1-2	CASSLFGRGGDGYTF	TGTGCCAGCAGTTTATTCGGCAGGGGAGGAGATGGCTACACCTTC
TRBD1	NA	TRBV4-1	TRBJ1-2	CASSQDQGADGYTF	TGCGCCAGCAGCCAAGACCAGGGGGCGGATGGCTACACCTTC
NA	NA	TRBV18	TRBJ1-1	CASSPPGGTEAFF	TGTGCCAGCTCACCACCAGGGGGCACTGAAGCTTTCTTT
NA	NA	TRBV30	TRBJ2-3	CAWTGFPDTQYF	TGTGCCTGGACAGGGTTTCCAGATACGCAGTATTTT
NA	NA	TRBV28	TRBJ1-1	CAEKGRVTEAFF	TGTGCTGAGAAAGGGCGGGTCACTGAAGCTTTCTTT
NA	NA	TRBV28	TRBJ2-4	CASLGASALAKNIQYF	TGTGCCAGCTTAGGGGCTAGCGCACTAGCCAAAAACATTCAGTACTTC
TRBD1	once	TRBV29-1	TRBJ1-2	CSVGDSYGYTF	TGCAGCGTCGGGGACAGCTATGGCTACACCTTC
NA	NA	TRBV19	TRBJ1-1	CASSTTRGVKNTEAFF	TGTGCCAGTAGTACTACCCGAGGCGTCAAGAACACTGAAGCTTTCTTT
NA	once	TRBV7-3	TRBJ1-2	CASSPDGGYGYTF	TGTGCCAGCAGCCCGGACGGGGGCTATGGCTACACCTTC
NA	NA	TRBV2	TRBJ2-5	CASRLAPVTETQYF	TGTGCCAGCAGACTAGCTCCTGTGACGGAGACCCAGTACTTC
NA	NA	TRBV10-3	TRBJ2-7	CAISESTGGGRAYEQYF	TGTGCCATCAGTGAGTCGACAGGAGGAGGGAGAGCCTACGAGCAGTACTTC
TRBD2	NA	TRBV9	TRBJ2-7	CASSPGLAGNYEQYF	TGTGCCAGCAGCCCGGGACTAGCGGGGAATTACGAGCAGTACTTC
NA	NA	TRBV6-5	TRBJ2-2	CASARQGWDTGELFF	TGTGCCAGCGCGCGTCAGGGTTGGGACACCGGGGAGCTGTTTTTT
NA	NA	TRBV6-1	TRBJ2-5	CAAHRAQNDAETQYF	TGTGCCGCCCACAGGGCCCAAAATGATGCGGAGACCCAGTACTTC
NA	NA	TRBV6-5	TRBJ1-6	CASSYSLEGSPLHF	TGTGCCAGCAGTTACTCGCTCGAGGGGTCACCCCTCCACTTT
TRBD1	NA	TRBV7-2	TRBJ2-7	CASSLADRGRLDEQYF	TGTGCCAGCAGCTTAGCGGACAGGGGGCGGTTGGACGAGCAGTACTTC
NA	NA	TRBV28	TRBJ1-6	CASSQDGNSPLHF	TGTGCCAGCAGTCAGGACGGTAATTCACCCCTCCACTTT
NA	NA	TRBV27	TRBJ1-5	CASSLSFSHGDQPQHF	TGTGCCAGCAGTTTATCATTCTCCCACGGGGATCAGCCCCAGCATTTT
TRBD1	NA	TRBV7-9	TRBJ2-2	CASSFTGTGGAGELFF	TGTGCCAGCAGCTTCACCGGGACAGGGGGCGCCGGGGAGCTGTTTTTT
TRBD1	NA	TRBV6-1	TRBJ2-5	CASSRDRGQETQYF	TGTGCCAGCAGCAGGGACAGGGGGCAAGAGACCCAGTACTTC
NA	NA	TRBV18	TRBJ1-2	CASSLSGMDYGYTF	TGTGCCAGCTCACTTTCGGGCATGGACTATGGCTACACCTTC
TRBD1	few	TRBV2	TRBJ1-5	CASTLTGGGNQPQHF	TGTGCCAGCACCTTGACAGGGGGCGGCAATCAGCCCCAGCATTTT
NA	once	TRBV7-9	TRBJ1-1	CASSFRGNTEAFF	TGTGCCAGCAGTTTCAGGGGTAACACTGAAGCTTTCTTT
TRBD1	once	TRBV30	TRBJ1-1	CAWLDRGTEAFF	TGTGCCTGGTTAGACAGGGGCACTGAAGCTTTCTTT
TRBD2	once	TRBV9	TRBJ2-2	CASSVEVAGGTMNTGELFF	TGTGCCAGCAGCGTAGAGGTAGCGGGGGGTACTATGAACACCGGGGAGCTGTTTTTT
NA	NA	TRBV6-6	TRBJ2-3	CASSFAPTDTQYF	TGTGCCAGCAGTTTCGCCCCCACAGATACGCAGTATTTT
TRBD1	NA	TRBV9	TRBJ1-6	CASSVEGGSSPLHF	TGTGCCAGCAGCGTAGAAGGGGGCAGTTCACCCCTCCACTTT